The 3 T cell receptor beta chains below were found in one sample sequenced in a study of cytomegalovirus exposure and HLA in healthy donors listed by TCRdb under 2017. The method was the immunoSEQ multiplex PCR assay. A mixture of 60 forward primers for TCR Vbeta segments and 13 reverse primers for TCR Jbeta segments was used in the multiplex PCR. In its TCRdb copy, this immuneACCESS table keeps in-frame sequences only and misses some clones. Where compared with another copy, unresolved V genes explain less than half of these, and the others have no known cause. Across this sample there are about 78,000 clones, with about four fifths seen only once. 2.4% of the sample is held by the ten biggest clonotypes. Sequences were obtained from PBMCs. The receptors here all came from a woman aged 45 to 65 in good health and CMV-seronegative.

The chain uses TRBV27 and TRBJ2-1, with 11 bases identical to TRBD1. V gave up 2 bases and J gave up 7 bases; unmatched junction bases: 4. Germline CDR1 reads MNHEY; CDR2 reads SMNVEV (reference sequence). This CDR3 has 15 residues. The CDR3 bases are TGTGCCAGCAGTTTAGGACAGGGGGCCCAGAATGAGCAGTTCTTC. It translates to CASSLGQGAQNEQFF.

This clone was seen a few times. The chain couples TRBV28 to TRBJ2-3; the D is unclear. The germline gives CDR1 MDHEN, CDR2 SYDVKM. This CDR3 is 14 amino acids long. The ends were cut back, 7 bases at V and 0 bases at J, with 11 bases in the middle. This CDR3 is CASTFGGSTDTQYF. Here the CDR3 DNA reads TGTGCCAGCACCTTTGGCGGTAGCACAGATACGCAGTATTTT. Together with reference TRBV28 and TRBJ2-3, the CDR3 gives the full variable domain: DVKVTQSSRYLVKRTGEKVFLECVQDMDHENMFWYRQDPGLGLRLIYFSYDVKMKEKGDIPEGYSVSREKKERFSLILESASTNQTSMYLCASTFGGSTDTQYFGPGTRLTVL.

The V call is TRBV28, the J call TRBJ2-7; TRBD1 matches 7 bases. Germline loops: CDR1 MDHEN, CDR2 SYDVKM. CDR3 length: 15 amino acids. With V trimmed by 3 bases and J by 0 bases, 5 bases remained unmatched. The CDR3 sequence is CASSLLGQSSYEQYF. DNA for the CDR3: TGTGCCAGCAGTTTGTTGGGACAGAGCTCCTACGAGCAGTACTTC.